The clone carrying this T cell receptor beta chain was seen more than once but under ten times. Its antigen remains unknown. The data derive from a study of T cell repertoires in cytomegalovirus infection. Overall study: Public TCR beta signatures were indicative of both CMV infection and a matching HLA type.

Using its own MiXCR run on the reads, TCRdb lists one record per CDR3 protein. The sample lists 120,000 to 150,000 distinct CDR3 sequences; 6.5% were seen once. Study findings and constraints: The study found HLA-C-restricted CMV-specific TCR beta clonotypes dominating the ex vivo response. Public TCR beta family frequency separated CMV-and-HLA carriers, including in an independent cohort.

The CDR3 totals 14 residues. Trimming stripped 1 base from V and 8 bases from J, with 14 bases between. Germline CDR1 reads MDHEN; CDR2 reads SYDVKM. Material: PBMCs. The chain employs TRBV28 and TRBJ1-2; maybe TRBD1 (5 bases). This receptor was identified in a human donor in good health (CMV status not recorded). Some clones in this sample may be carry-over from other donors' samples. The chain's CDR3 is CASSLSGVVDGYTF. The DNA for the CDR3 is TGTGCCAGCAGTTTATCGGGGGTAGTAGACGGCTACACCTTC.